This T cell receptor (beta chain) was retrieved from a study of blood T cell repertoires in COVID-19. Overall study: Nucleic acid was either cDNA or gDNA, and it came from T cells, B-cell-depleted T cells, or PBMCs.

Study processing details: Nucleated cell number was recorded as an estimate derived from reference gene primer amplification. This table comes from immunoSEQ multiplex PCR, and its TCRdb copy is limited to in-frame clones, with some not included. That table gives V, J and clone size, and the DNA gave D and trimming. Of about 54,000 clones in the sample, 85% to 90% are singletons; the top ten hold 25% to 30%. Germline V CDR1 and CDR2: SGHRS, YFSETQ. Unmatched junction bases numbered 7, after V lost 5 bases and J lost 7 bases. The CDR3 length is 15 residues. The V and J genes are TRBV5-1 and TRBJ2-1; 12 bases fit TRBD2. The sequencing input was peripheral blood. This clonotype originated in a human donor in a cohort sampled during active COVID-19. CDR3 DNA: TGCGCCAGCAGAGGTTCCGGGACTAGCGGGAATGAGCAGTTCTTC. Its translation is CASRGSGTSGNEQFF.